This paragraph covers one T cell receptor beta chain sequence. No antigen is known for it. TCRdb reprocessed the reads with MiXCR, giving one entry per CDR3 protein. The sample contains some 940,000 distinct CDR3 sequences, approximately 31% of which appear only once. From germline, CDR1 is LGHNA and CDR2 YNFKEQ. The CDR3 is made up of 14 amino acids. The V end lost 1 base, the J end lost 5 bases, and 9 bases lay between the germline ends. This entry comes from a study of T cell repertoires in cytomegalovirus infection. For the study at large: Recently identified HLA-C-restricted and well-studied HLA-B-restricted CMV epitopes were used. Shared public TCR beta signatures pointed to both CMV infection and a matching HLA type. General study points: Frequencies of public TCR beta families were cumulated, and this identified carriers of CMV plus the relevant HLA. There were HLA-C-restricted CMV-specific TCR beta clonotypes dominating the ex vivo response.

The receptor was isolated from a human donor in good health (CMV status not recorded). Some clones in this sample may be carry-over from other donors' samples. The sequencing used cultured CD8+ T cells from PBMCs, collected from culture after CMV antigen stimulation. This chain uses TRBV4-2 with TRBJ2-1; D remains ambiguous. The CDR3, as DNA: TGTGCCAGCAGCCAAGTTGAGAGAGACAATGAGCAGTTCTTC. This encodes CASSQVERDNEQFF.